This T cell receptor (beta chain) was obtained from a study of blood T cell repertoires in COVID-19. Looking at the study overall: Samples taken during acute and convalescent COVID-19 were collected in the United States, Italy and Spain.

The repertoire was sequenced with immunoSEQ multiplex PCR; TCRdb's copy has only in-frame clones and lacks some. The sample contains over 250,000 clones, roughly nine tenths of which appear only once. Assignment of participants to cohorts was predicated upon participant-reported clinical history. This TCR came from a woman aged 18-29 years who had recovered from COVID-19. Specimen: PBMCs or T cells enriched from blood (not recorded which).

Here the CDR3 reads CASGGQINTGELFF. The CDR3 DNA reads as TGTGCCAGCGGAGGACAGATAAACACCGGGGAGCTGTTTTTT. The chain combines TRBV7-8 with TRBJ2-2; weak D call: TRBD1 (6 bases). The CDR3 consists of 14 residues. V lost 8 bases to trimming and J lost 2 bases, with 12 bases between them. Germline V gene sequence: CDR1 SGHVS, CDR2 FQNEAQ.